This passage covers 30 T cell receptor beta chains from one sample sequenced in a study of identical twins. Using its own MiXCR run on the 5' RACE reads, TCRdb lists one record per CDR3 protein. The sample has about 240,000 distinct CDR3 sequences, roughly a tenth seen once. Sequencing used memory T cells sorted from blood. These receptor sequences come from a man aged 45-65 years in good health.

The rearrangement joins TRBV12-3 or TRBV12-4 to TRBJ1-2; 7 nucleotides match TRBD1. The junction had 10 bases not matched to a gene; V was cut back by 10 bases and J by 5 bases. This CDR3 region has 13 residues. Here the CDR3 DNA reads TGTGCCACCAGGACAGGATTTCGATATGGCTACACCTTC. Encoded protein: CATRTGFRYGYTF.

This clonotype was seen ten or more times. The chain recombines TRBV5-1 with TRBJ2-7; possible D gene TRBD1, 5 bases. In germline, CDR1 is SGHRS, CDR2 YFSETQ. V shed 2 bases and J shed 5 bases, with 14 bases lying between them. The CDR3 extends over 14 amino acids. CDR3 nucleotide sequence: TGCGCCAGCAGCTTAGGACACTCGGGCAACGAGCAGTACTTC. Protein: CASSLGHSGNEQYF. The entire variable domain, with the rest obtained from reference TRBV5-1 and TRBJ2-7, is as follows: KAGVTQTPRYLIKTRGQQVTLSCSPISGHRSVSWYQQTPGQGLQFLFEYFSETQRNKGNFPGRFSGRQFSNSRSEMNVSTLELGDSALYLCASSLGHSGNEQYFGPGTRLTVT.

About this clonotype: This may be a read error, as it is one base from a much larger clone. This rearrangement joins TRBV27 to TRBJ2-7, with D possibly TRBD2 on 6 matching bases. The end of the DNA is better explained by TRBJ2-1, so the J call may be wrong. This CDR3 is 14 amino acids long. Germline V lookup: CDR1 MNHEY, CDR2 SMNVEV (reference sequence). The CDR3 DNA reads TGTGCCAGCAGTTTCTTCGATAGGCGGGGCGAGCAGTTCTTC. It translates to CASSFFDRRGEQFF.

This clonotype occurred a few times. The chain couples TRBV5-4 to TRBJ1-4, with D perhaps matching TRBD1 (5 bases). Germline V gene lookup returns CDR1 SGHNT and CDR2 YYREEE (reference sequence). The V end was cut by 0 bases, the J end by 4 bases, with 10 bases between. The length of the CDR3 is 15 residues. The CDR3 coding sequence is TGTGCCAGCAGCTTGGGACAGAACCATAATGAAAAACTGTTTTTT. Translation: CASSLGQNHNEKLFF.

CDR3 region: CASSLEGQGDEQFF. The CDR3 bases are TGCGCCAGCAGCTTGGAGGGACAGGGCGATGAGCAGTTCTTC. This chain connects TRBV5-1 to TRBJ2-1; 9 bases agree with TRBD1. The CDR3 extends over 14 amino acids. Germline trimming cut 0 bases from V and 8 bases from J; bases unmatched to any gene: 3. The germline V gene encodes CDR1 SGHRS and CDR2 YFSETQ.

This clonotype occurred many times. The V call is TRBV18, the J call TRBJ2-1; D gene ambiguous. The V end was cut by 5 bases, the J end by 4 bases, with 12 bases between. This CDR3 comprises 14 residues. CDR1 is KGHSH, CDR2 LQKENI, per germline. The CDR3 loop reads CASSGSQLYNEQFF. The CDR3 DNA follows: TGTGCCAGCTCAGGATCCCAACTATACAATGAGCAGTTCTTC.

There are a few counts of this clonotype. The V call is TRBV20-1, the J call TRBJ1-4; D possibly corresponds to TRBD1 (5 bases). The V end was cut by 0 bases, the J end by 6 bases, with 5 bases between. CDR1 DFQATT and CDR2 SNEGSKA come from the germline V gene (reference sequence). The CDR3 has 12 amino acids. CDR3 region: CSAREGDEKLFF. The CDR3 coding sequence is TGCAGTGCTAGAGAAGGGGATGAAAAACTGTTTTTT.

This clonotype was recorded a few times. The chain uses TRBV20-1 and TRBJ1-2; 9 positions agree with TRBD1. In germline, CDR1 is DFQATT, CDR2 SNEGSKA (reference sequence). The length of the CDR3 is 14 residues. With V trimmed by 5 bases and J by 1 base, 5 bases remained unmatched. The CDR3, as DNA: TGCAGTGCTCAAGGACAGGGGATTAACTATGGCTACACCTTC. As protein: CSAQGQGINYGYTF.

There are a few counts of this clonotype. The chain's CDR3 is CASSVAPGTGRDTQYF. The CDR3 nucleotides read TGTGCCAGCAGCGTAGCTCCCGGGACCGGGAGAGATACGCAGTATTTT. The V and J genes are TRBV9 and TRBJ2-3; maybe TRBD2 (6 bases). The CDR3 has 16 residues. CDR1 and CDR2 (germline): SGDLS, YYNGEE. V was clipped by 0 bases and J by 5 bases, with 16 bases between them.

The sample holds a few counts of this clonotype. The CDR3 protein is CASSLASGAGELFF. The CDR3 bases are TGCGCCAGCAGCTTGGCGTCAGGTGCCGGGGAGCTGTTTTTT. The chain links TRBV5-1 to TRBJ2-2; no reliable D call. Trimming stripped 0 bases from V and 6 bases from J, with 9 bases between. The germline CDR1 and CDR2 sequences are SGHRS and YFSETQ. The CDR3 runs to 14 residues.

This clonotype was picked up a small number of times. The chain joins TRBV4-1 to TRBJ2-2; D might be TRBD1 (6 bases). CDR1 MGHRA and CDR2 YSYEKL come from the germline V gene. CDR3 length: 18 amino acids. The V end was cut by 4 bases, the J end by 2 bases, with 20 bases between. CDR3 DNA sequence: TGCGCCAGCAGCCTTGGACAGACACACTTCGTCAACACCGGGGAGCTGTTTTTT. As protein: CASSLGQTHFVNTGELFF.

This clonotype was counted at least ten times. The chain links TRBV20-1 to TRBJ2-7; D is possibly TRBD2 (6 bases). V was shortened by 1 base and J by 6 bases, with 19 bases between the two germline ends. This CDR3 has 15 amino acids. Looked up from germline, CDR1 is DFQATT and CDR2 is SNEGSKA (reference sequence). CDR3 in DNA: TGCAGTGCTAGAGCCCCAAAGGGTAGCGGTGTCGAGCAGTACTTC. Translation: CSARAPKGSGVEQYF.

This clonotype was recorded at least ten times. The CDR3 region has the DNA TGTGCCAGCAGTGAGGGCAGCAGCCGACAAAACATTCAGTACTTC. This codes for CASSEGSSRQNIQYF. The V and J genes are TRBV6-1 and TRBJ2-4; no clear D gene. From germline, CDR1 is MNHNS and CDR2 SASEGT. The CDR3 has 15 residues. Trimming took off 3 bases at V and 5 bases at J, with 14 bases between the two ends.

This sequence joins TRBV28 and TRBJ1-4; TRBD1 matches at 9 bases. Trimming removed 5 bases from V and 6 bases from J; junction bases left unmatched: 10. CDR1 is MDHEN, CDR2 SYDVKM, per germline. There are 16 residues in the CDR3. CDR3 sequence: CASSSFQWTGDEKLFF. CDR3 nucleotides: TGTGCCAGCAGTAGCTTTCAGTGGACAGGGGATGAAAAACTGTTTTTT.

This clonotype was seen a handful of times. The J gene is TRBJ1-1, the V gene TRBV2; no clear D. CDR1 and CDR2 from the germline V gene are SNHLY and FYNNEI. This CDR3 is 15 amino acids long. V was cut by 2 bases and J by 0 bases, with 10 bases left in between. CDR3 residues: CASSENPLMNTEAFF. CDR3 DNA sequence: TGTGCCAGCAGTGAAAACCCCCTCATGAACACTGAAGCTTTCTTT.

This clonotype was counted many times. The rearrangement uses TRBV29-1 and TRBJ2-7; D gene unclear. In germline, CDR1 is SQVTM, CDR2 ANQGSEA. The CDR3 contains 13 residues. Trimming left V 1 base short and J 0 bases short, with 7 bases between. CDR3 sequence reads: CSVEGLGSYEQYF. CDR3 nucleotide sequence: TGCAGCGTTGAAGGGCTAGGCTCCTACGAGCAGTACTTC.

In its sample, this clonotype was seen many times. The gene calls are TRBV7-6 and TRBJ2-2; D is undetermined. V was pared by 7 bases and J by 3 bases, with 12 bases between. Germline loops: CDR1 SGHVS, CDR2 FNYEAQ. This CDR3 has 14 residues. CDR3 coding DNA: TGTGCCAGCACCCCTTGGGCGGACACCGGGGAGCTGTTTTTT. Translating gives CASTPWADTGELFF.

The sample holds many counts of this clonotype. The chain links TRBV5-1 to TRBJ2-3, with D possibly being TRBD1 (5 bases). CDR1 and CDR2 from the germline V gene are SGHRS and YFSETQ. V was clipped by 0 bases and J by 0 bases, with 8 bases between them. The CDR3 sequence is 15 residues long. CDR3 in DNA: TGCGCCAGCAGCTTGGCGGCAGGGAGCACAGATACGCAGTATTTT. The encoded protein is CASSLAAGSTDTQYF.

The chain carries TRBV28 and TRBJ1-2; D call uncertain. V lost 6 bases to trimming and J lost 5 bases, with 16 bases between them. The germline V gene has CDR1 MDHEN and CDR2 SYDVKM. The CDR3 loop spans 14 amino acids. The CDR3 spells CASRTKVLLYGYTF. Written as DNA, the CDR3 is TGTGCCAGCAGGACGAAGGTGCTCTTGTATGGCTACACCTTC.

This clonotype was observed a few times. In nucleotides, the CDR3 is TGTGCCAGCAGCCCAGGGACAGTCACAGATACGCAGTATTTT. Protein product: CASSPGTVTDTQYF. The chain combines TRBV11-3 with TRBJ2-3, with 7 bases fitting TRBD1. The CDR3 runs 14 residues. Germline lookup yields CDR1 SGHNT and CDR2 YENEEA. The ends lost 5 bases at V and 2 bases at J; junction bases unmatched: 4. The complete variable domain, with remaining parts taken from reference TRBV11-3 and TRBJ2-3, reads EAGVVQSPRYKIIEKKQPVAFWCNPISGHNTLYWYLQNLGQGPELLIRYENEEAVDDSQLPKDRFSAERLKGVDSTLKIQPAELGDSAVYLCASSPGTVTDTQYFGPGTRLTVL.

This clonotype was recorded a few times. The chain employs TRBV30 and TRBJ1-1; D is perhaps TRBD1 (5 bases). Germline CDR1 and CDR2: GTSNPN and SVGIG (reference sequence). The V and J ends lost 2 bases and 1 base respectively, with 11 bases between them. The CDR3 sequence is 14 residues long. CDR3 DNA: TGTGCCTGGAGTACCGGGACGGGGAACACTGAAGCTTTCTTT. Encoded protein: CAWSTGTGNTEAFF.

This clonotype came up a few times. The chain is built from TRBV7-2 and TRBJ1-1; no clear D. The V gene lost 2 bases and the J gene lost 0 bases, with 10 bases spanning the gap. The germline CDR1 and CDR2 sequences are SGHTA and FQGNSA. The CDR3 is 15 residues long. CDR3 residues: CASSLRPSMNTEAFF. In DNA form, the CDR3 reads TGTGCCAGCAGCTTACGCCCCTCCATGAACACTGAAGCTTTCTTT.

The genes are TRBV4-2 and TRBJ1-1; TRBD1 is a possible D gene (5 bases). Germline CDR1 and CDR2: LGHNA and YNFKEQ. The CDR3 totals 14 residues. V lost 0 bases, J lost 5 bases, and 10 bases lay in between. DNA of the CDR3: TGTGCCAGCAGCCAAGACAGGGTTCGAACTGAAGCTTTCTTT. Protein sequence: CASSQDRVRTEAFF.

This clonotype has at least ten counts. The chain uses TRBV12-3 or TRBV12-4 and TRBJ1-5, with 7 bases lining up with TRBD1. The CDR3 runs to 14 residues. V lost 8 bases and J lost 4; bases outside the gene matches: 8. In DNA, the CDR3 is TGTGCCAGCGCCCCCGCAGGGGGGAATCAGCCCCAGCATTTT. This encodes CASAPAGGNQPQHF.

This clonotype was recorded once. V usage is TRBV20-1 and J usage is TRBJ2-7, with 7 bases identical to TRBD1. Germline CDR1 DFQATT, CDR2 SNEGSKA (reference sequence). The CDR3 totals 12 residues. Losses at the gene ends were 5 bases for V and 1 base for J; bases not matched to a gene: 2. In DNA form, the CDR3 reads TGCAGTGCTGGGGGACAGTCCTACGAGCAGTACTTC. Translating it yields CSAGGQSYEQYF.

This clonotype came up many times. The J gene is TRBJ2-4, the V gene TRBV10-3; D unresolved. V was cut by 4 bases and J by 9 bases, with 19 bases left in between. The CDR3 covers 15 residues. The germline gives CDR1 ENHRY, CDR2 SYGVKD. The CDR3 DNA follows: TGTGCCATCAGTGCCCAAGAAGCACGACCAGGCATTCAGTACTTC. Protein: CAISAQEARPGIQYF.

This clonotype was recorded many times. The chain is built from TRBV10-3 and TRBJ1-5; 10 bases match TRBD1. With V trimmed by 7 bases and J by 6 bases, 12 bases remained unmatched. The CDR3 runs 16 residues. The germline CDR1 and CDR2 sequences are ENHRY and SYGVKD. CDR3 sequence (DNA): TGTGCCATCATTAGGGGACAGGGGTCTTTCCGTCAGCCCCAGCATTTT. Translation: CAIIRGQGSFRQPQHF.

This clonotype was seen ten or more times. The genes are TRBV20-1 and TRBJ1-1; no clear D gene. V lost 2 bases and J lost 4, with 17 bases in between. The V gene's germline CDR1 is DFQATT and CDR2 SNEGSKA (reference sequence). The CDR3 loop spans 15 amino acids. CDR3 DNA: TGCAGTGCTAGACCAGGTTCCCATTCTAGCACTGAAGCTTTCTTT. Its protein is CSARPGSHSSTEAFF.

This clonotype was observed a handful of times. This chain links TRBV2 with TRBJ1-6, with a tentative D call TRBD1 (6 bases). The CDR3 has 14 amino acids. Trimming shortened V by 9 bases and J by 7 bases, and 16 bases separated the two germline ends. Germline values: CDR1 SNHLY, CDR2 FYNNEI. This CDR3 is CASRGTTNNSPLHF. The CDR3 nucleotides read TGTGCCAGTAGAGGGACAACGAACAATTCACCCCTCCACTTT.

This clonotype was counted ten times or more. The V gene is TRBV6-5, the J gene TRBJ1-2; D gene ambiguous. The germline V and J ends were trimmed by 6 bases and 8 bases, with 13 bases remaining between them. The length of the CDR3 is 12 residues. The germline V gene has CDR1 MNHEY and CDR2 SVGAGI. The CDR3: CASRGPTRGYTF. The CDR3, as DNA: TGTGCCAGCAGAGGACCAACCCGAGGCTACACCTTC.